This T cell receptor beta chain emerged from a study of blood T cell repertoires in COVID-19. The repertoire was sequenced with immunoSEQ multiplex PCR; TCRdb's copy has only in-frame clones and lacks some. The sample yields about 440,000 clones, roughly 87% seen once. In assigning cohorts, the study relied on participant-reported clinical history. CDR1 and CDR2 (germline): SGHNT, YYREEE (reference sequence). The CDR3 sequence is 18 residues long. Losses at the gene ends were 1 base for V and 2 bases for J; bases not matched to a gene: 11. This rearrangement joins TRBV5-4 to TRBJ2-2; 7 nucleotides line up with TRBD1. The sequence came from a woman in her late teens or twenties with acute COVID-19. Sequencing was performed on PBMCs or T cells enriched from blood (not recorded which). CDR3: CASSLTMGRDSNTGELFF. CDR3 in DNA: TGTGCCAGCAGCTTGACTATGGGCCGGGACAGTAACACCGGGGAGCTGTTTTTT.